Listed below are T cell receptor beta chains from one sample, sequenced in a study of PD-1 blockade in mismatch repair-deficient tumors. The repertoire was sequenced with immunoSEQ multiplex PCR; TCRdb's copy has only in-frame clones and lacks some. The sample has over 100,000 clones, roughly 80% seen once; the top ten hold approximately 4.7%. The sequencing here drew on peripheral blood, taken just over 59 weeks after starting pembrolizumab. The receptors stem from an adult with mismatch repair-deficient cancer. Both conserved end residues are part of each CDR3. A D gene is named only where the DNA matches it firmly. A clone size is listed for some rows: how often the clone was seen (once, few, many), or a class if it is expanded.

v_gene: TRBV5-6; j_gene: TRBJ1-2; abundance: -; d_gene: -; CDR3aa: CASSFLNNYGYTF; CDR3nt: TGTGCCAGCAGCTTTCTAAATAACTATGGCTACACCTTC
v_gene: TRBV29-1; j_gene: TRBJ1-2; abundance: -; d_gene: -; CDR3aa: CSVESPGNGYTF; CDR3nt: TGCAGCGTTGAATCTCCCGGGAATGGCTACACCTTC
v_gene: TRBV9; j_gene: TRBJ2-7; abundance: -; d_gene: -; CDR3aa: CASSGGDSYEQYF; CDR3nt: TGTGCCAGCAGCGGGGGGGATTCCTACGAGCAGTACTTC
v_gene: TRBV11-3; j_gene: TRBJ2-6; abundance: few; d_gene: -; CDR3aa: CASSFFGTGANVLTF; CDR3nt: TGTGCCAGCAGCTTTTTTGGGACTGGCGCCAACGTCCTGACTTTC
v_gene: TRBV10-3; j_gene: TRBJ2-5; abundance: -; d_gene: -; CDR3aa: CAILDSQETQYF; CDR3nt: TGTGCCATCTTGGACAGCCAAGAGACCCAGTACTTC
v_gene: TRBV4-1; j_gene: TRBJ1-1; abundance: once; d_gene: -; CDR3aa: CASSRGNTEAFF; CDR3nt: TGCGCCAGCAGCCGGGGGAACACTGAAGCTTTCTTT
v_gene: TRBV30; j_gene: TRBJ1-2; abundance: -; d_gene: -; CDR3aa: CAWSLDSYGYTF; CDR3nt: TGTGCCTGGAGTCTGGACAGCTATGGCTACACCTTC
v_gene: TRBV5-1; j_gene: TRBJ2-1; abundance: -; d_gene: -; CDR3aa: CASSFVSGGGKPSNEQFF; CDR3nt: TGCGCCAGCAGCTTTGTTTCTGGCGGCGGGAAACCCAGCAATGAGCAGTTCTTC
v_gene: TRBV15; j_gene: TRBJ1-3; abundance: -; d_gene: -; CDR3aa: CATSRDRSGNTIYF; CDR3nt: TGTGCCACCAGCAGAGACCGCTCTGGAAACACCATATATTTT
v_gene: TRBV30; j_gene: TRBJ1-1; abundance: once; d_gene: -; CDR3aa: CAWSVGGYLNTEAFF; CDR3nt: TGTGCCTGGAGTGTGGGGGGCTACTTGAACACTGAAGCTTTCTTT
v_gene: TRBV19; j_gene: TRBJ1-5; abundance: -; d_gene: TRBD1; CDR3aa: CASSLSNRGNQPQHF; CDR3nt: TGTGCCAGTAGCCTGTCGAACAGGGGGAATCAGCCCCAGCATTTT
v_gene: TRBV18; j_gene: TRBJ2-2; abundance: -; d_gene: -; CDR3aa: CASSPRSDNTGELFF; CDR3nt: TGTGCCAGCTCACCAAGAAGCGATAACACCGGGGAGCTGTTTTTT
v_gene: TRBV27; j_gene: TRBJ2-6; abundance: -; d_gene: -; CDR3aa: CASSLRSGEASGANVLTF; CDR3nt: TGTGCCAGCAGTTTAAGGTCGGGGGAGGCCTCTGGGGCCAACGTCCTGACTTTC
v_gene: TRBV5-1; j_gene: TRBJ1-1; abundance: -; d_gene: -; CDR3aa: CASSQGSGAFF; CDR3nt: TGCGCCAGCAGCCAGGGATCGGGAGCTTTCTTT
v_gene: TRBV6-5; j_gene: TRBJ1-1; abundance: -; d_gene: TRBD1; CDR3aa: CASSRALQGAEAFF; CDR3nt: TGTGCCAGCAGCCGGGCCCTTCAGGGGGCTGAAGCTTTCTTT
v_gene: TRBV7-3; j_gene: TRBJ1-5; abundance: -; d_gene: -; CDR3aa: CASSSNRVGNQPQHF; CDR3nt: TGTGCCAGCAGCTCAAACAGGGTCGGCAATCAGCCCCAGCATTTT
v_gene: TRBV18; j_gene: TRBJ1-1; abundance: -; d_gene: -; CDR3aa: CASSGGNTEAFF; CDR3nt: TGTGCCAGCTCCGGCGGGAACACTGAAGCTTTCTTT
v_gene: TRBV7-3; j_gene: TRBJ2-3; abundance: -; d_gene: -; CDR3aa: CASSPTREDTQYF; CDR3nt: TGTGCCAGCAGCCCCACGAGGGAGGATACGCAGTATTTT
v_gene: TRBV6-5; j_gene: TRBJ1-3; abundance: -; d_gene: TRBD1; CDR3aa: CASSRTGGLFQAIYF; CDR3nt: TGTGCCAGCAGTCGGACAGGGGGTTTGTTTCAGGCCATATATTTT
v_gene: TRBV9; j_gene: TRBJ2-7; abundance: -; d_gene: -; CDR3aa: CASSQGRGREQYF; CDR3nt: TGTGCCAGCAGCCAAGGACGGGGGAGGGAGCAGTACTTC
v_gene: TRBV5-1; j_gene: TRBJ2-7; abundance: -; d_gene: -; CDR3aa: CASSWSGADSYEQYF; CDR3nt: TGCGCCAGCAGCTGGTCCGGGGCAGACTCCTACGAGCAGTACTTC
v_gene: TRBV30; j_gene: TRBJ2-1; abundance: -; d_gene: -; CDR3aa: CAWSVETGPYNEQFF; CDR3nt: TGTGCCTGGAGTGTGGAGACAGGACCCTACAATGAGCAGTTCTTC
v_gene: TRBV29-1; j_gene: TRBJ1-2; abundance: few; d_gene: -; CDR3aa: CSVTAMGGWGYTF; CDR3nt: TGCAGCGTGACAGCTATGGGCGGTTGGGGCTACACCTTC
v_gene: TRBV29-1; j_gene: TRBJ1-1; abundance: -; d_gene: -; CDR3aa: CSGTDGWWAFF; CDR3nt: TGCAGCGGGACCGACGGGTGGTGGGCTTTCTTT
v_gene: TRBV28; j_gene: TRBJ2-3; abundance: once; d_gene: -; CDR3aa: CASKLVGLSDTQYF; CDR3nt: TGTGCCAGCAAGTTGGTGGGGCTGTCAGATACGCAGTATTTT
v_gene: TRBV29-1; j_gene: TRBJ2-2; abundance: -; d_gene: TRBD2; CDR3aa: CSVTTSGGGELFF; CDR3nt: TGCAGCGTTACGACTAGCGGGGGCGGGGAGCTGTTTTTT
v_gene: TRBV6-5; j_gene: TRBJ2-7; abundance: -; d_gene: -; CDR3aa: CASSYGRTDYEQYF; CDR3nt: TGTGCCAGCAGTTACGGTCGCACCGACTACGAGCAGTACTTC
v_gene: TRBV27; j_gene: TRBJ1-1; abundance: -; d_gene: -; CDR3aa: CASSYNAGPGRGLLDTEAFF; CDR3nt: TGTGCCAGCAGTTATAATGCCGGGCCGGGACGGGGTTTGTTGGACACTGAAGCTTTCTTT
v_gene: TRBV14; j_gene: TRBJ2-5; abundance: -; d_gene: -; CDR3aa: CASSPISLGGETQYF; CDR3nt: TGTGCCAGCAGCCCTATATCGCTGGGCGGAGAGACCCAGTACTTC
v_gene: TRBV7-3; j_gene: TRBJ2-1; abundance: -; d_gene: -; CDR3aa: CASSRTRDDEQFF; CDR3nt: TGTGCCAGCAGCCGCACCAGGGATGATGAGCAGTTCTTC
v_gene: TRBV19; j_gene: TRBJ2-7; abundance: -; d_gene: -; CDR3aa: CASSPRLGVYEQYF; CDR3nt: TGTGCCAGTAGTCCCCGGTTAGGTGTCTACGAGCAGTACTTC
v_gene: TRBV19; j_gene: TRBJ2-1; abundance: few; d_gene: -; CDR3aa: CASSMVGGGLYEQFF; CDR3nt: TGTGCCAGTAGTATGGTGGGAGGGGGGTTGTATGAGCAGTTCTTC
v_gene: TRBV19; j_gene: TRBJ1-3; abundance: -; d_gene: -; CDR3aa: CASSGNRGGNTIYF; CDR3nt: TGTGCCAGTAGTGGGAACCGAGGGGGAAACACCATATATTTT